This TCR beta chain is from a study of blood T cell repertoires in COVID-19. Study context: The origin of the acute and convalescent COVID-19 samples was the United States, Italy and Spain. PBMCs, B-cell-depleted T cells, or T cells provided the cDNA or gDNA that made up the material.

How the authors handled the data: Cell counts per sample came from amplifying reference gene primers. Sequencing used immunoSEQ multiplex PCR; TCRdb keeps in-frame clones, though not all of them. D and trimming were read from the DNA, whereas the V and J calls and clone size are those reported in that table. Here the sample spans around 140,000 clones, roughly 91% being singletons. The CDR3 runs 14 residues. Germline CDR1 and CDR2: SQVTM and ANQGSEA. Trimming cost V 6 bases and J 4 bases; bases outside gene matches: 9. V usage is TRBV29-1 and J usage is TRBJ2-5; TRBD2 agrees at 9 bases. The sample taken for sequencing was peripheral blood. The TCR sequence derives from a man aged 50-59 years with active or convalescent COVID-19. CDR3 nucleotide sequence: TGCAGCGTATTCACCGGGACTAGCAGAGAGACCCAGTACTTC. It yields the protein CSVFTGTSRETQYF.